This T cell receptor beta chain was recorded in a study of human T cells and chemical hapten exposure. Study as a whole: Patch testing was performed with 0.01% DPC on the upper back, with reading at 6 days.

Time point here: patch test 3, about 24 weeks after DPC sensitization. Treatment specified: therapeutic diphenylcyclopropenone sensitization with weekly scalp DPC. Someone pulled total RNA out of unfractionated whole blood. Library construction involved attaching unique molecular identifiers to individual cDNA molecules, which allowed quantitative, reproducible TCR counting. From the RACE reads, TCRdb called clonotypes with MiXCR, one entry per CDR3 protein. Among around 85,000 distinct CDR3 sequences listed, 13% were seen once. This clonotype showed up just a few times. The TCR originated in a woman aged 45-59 years with alopecia areata. Some clones in this sample may be carry-over from other donors' samples. This material consisted of whole blood, taken in connection with sensitization to the hapten diphenylcyclopropenone (DPC).

The CDR3 sequence: CASSPVGEQFF. The CDR3 DNA reads as TGTGCCAGCTCACCCGTGGGTGAGCAGTTCTTC. The chain recombines TRBV18 with TRBJ2-1; D is undetermined. The length of the CDR3 is 11 residues. CDR1 is KGHSH, CDR2 LQKENI, per germline. V shed 3 bases and J shed 9 bases, with 6 bases lying between them. Variable domain in full (rest from reference TRBV18 and TRBJ2-1): NAGVMQNPRHLVRRRGQEARLRCSPMKGHSHVYWYRQLPEEGLKFMVYLQKENIIDESGMPKERFSAEFPKEGPSILRIQQVVRGDSAAYFCASSPVGEQFFGPGTRLTVL.